This passage covers 3 T cell receptor beta chains from one sample sequenced in a study of shared T cell receptors in the human thymus. Produced via immunoSEQ multiplex PCR; TCRdb's table is partial and in-frame only. The sample consists of 700,000 or so clones, approximately 85% of them appearing once. This same sample was also part of a study on human thymus T cells.

Sequenced material: thymocytes. These TCRs come from a girl under three years old with a congenital heart defect.

The chain uses TRBV6-1 and TRBJ1-1; a possible D gene is TRBD1 (5 bases). The germline V gene encodes CDR1 MNHNS and CDR2 SASEGT. The length of the CDR3 is 15 residues. V was shortened by 6 bases and J by 2 bases, with 16 bases between the two germline ends. Here the CDR3 reads CASSSPGWVNTEAFF. CDR3 nucleotides: TGTGCCAGCAGCAGCCCAGGGTGGGTTAACACTGAAGCTTTCTTT.

Worth noting for this clone: The identical CDR3 is also encoded by other nucleotide sequences in the sample. This chain connects TRBV27 to TRBJ1-6; the D gene is possibly TRBD1 (6 bases). The CDR3 is 16 residues long. Trimming took 6 bases from V and 13 from J, leaving 25 bases between them. Germline V gives CDR1 MNHEY, CDR2 SMNVEV (reference sequence). In DNA form, the CDR3 reads TGTGCCAGCAGGCCGGAGCCAGGGGTTGCTTCTTCCCCCCTCCACTTT. The encoded protein is CASRPEPGVASSPLHF.

The chain combines TRBV11-2 with TRBJ1-3; tentative D call: TRBD1 (6 bases). V lost 4 bases to trimming and J lost 0 bases, with 19 bases between them. Germline V lookup: CDR1 SGHAT, CDR2 FQNNGV. CDR3 length: 18 amino acids. This chain's CDR3 is CASSSHSYDRYSGNTIYF. The CDR3 DNA reads as TGTGCCAGCAGCTCCCACTCGTACGACAGGTACTCTGGAAACACCATATATTTT.